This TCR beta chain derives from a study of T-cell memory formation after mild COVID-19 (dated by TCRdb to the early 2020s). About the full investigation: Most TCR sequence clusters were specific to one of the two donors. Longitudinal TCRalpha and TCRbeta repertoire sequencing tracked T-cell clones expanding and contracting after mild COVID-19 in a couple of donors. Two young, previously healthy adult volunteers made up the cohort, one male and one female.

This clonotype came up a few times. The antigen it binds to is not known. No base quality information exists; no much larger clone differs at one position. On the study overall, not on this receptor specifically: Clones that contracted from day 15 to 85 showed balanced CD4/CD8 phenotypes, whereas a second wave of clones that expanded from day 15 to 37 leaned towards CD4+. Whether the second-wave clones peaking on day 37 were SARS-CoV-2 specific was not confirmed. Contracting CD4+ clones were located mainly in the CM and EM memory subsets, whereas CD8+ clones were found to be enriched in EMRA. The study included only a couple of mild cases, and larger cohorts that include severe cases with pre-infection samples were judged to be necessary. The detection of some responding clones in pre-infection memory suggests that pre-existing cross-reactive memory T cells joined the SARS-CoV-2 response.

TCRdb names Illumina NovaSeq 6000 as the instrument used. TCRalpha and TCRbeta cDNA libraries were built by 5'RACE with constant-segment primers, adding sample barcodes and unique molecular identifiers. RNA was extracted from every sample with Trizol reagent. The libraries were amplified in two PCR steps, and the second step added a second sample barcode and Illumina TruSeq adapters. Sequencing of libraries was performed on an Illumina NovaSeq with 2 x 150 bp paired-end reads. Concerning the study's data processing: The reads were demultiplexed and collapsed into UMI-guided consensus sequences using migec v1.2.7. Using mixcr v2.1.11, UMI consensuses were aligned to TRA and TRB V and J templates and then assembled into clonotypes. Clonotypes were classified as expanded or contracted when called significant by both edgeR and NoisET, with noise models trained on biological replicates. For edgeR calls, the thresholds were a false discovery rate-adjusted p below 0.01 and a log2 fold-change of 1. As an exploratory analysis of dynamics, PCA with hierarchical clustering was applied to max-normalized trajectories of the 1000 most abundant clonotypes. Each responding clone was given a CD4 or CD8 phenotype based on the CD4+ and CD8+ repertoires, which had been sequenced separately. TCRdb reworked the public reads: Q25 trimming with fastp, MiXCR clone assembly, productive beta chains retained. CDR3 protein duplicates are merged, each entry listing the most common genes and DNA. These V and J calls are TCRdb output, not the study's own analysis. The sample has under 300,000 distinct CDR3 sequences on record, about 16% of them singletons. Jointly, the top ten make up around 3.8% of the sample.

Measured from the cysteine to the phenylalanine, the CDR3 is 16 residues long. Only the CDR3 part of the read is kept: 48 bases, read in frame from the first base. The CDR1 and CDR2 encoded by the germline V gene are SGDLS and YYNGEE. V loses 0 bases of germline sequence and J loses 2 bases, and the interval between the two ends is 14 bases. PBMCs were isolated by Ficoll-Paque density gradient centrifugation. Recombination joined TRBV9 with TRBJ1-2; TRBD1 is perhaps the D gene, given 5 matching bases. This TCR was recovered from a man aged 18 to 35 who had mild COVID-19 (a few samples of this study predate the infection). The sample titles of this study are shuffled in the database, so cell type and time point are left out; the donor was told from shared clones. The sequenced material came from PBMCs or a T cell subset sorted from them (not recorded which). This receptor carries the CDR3 CASSVGSRSGNYGYTF. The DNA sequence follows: TGTGCCAGCAGCGTAGGTTCGAGGTCAGGGAACTATGGCTACACCTTC. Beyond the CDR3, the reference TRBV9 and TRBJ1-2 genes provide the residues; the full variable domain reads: DSGVTQTPKHLITATGQRVTLRCSPRSGDLSVYWYQQSLDQGLQFLIQYYNGEERAKGNILERFSAQQFPDLHSELNLSSLELGDSALYFCASSVGSRSGNYGYTFGSGTRLTVV.